This passage covers 5 T cell receptor beta chains from one sample sequenced in a study of blood T cell repertoires in COVID-19. Sequencing was performed with immunoSEQ multiplex PCR; in TCRdb, only in-frame clones are kept and a portion is missing. Among under 150,000 clones, around four fifths were seen once, and the ten largest hold approximately 2.5%. Sequenced: peripheral blood. The receptor set was obtained from a man aged 30-40 years with acute or convalescent COVID-19.

This chain links TRBV28 with TRBJ2-5; 9 bases align to TRBD2. J gave up 2 bases and V 4 bases, and 5 bases lay outside the gene matches. From germline, CDR1 is MDHEN and CDR2 SYDVKM. The CDR3 contains 15 residues. CDR3 loop: CASSYQTSGQETQYF. The DNA of the CDR3 is TGTGCCAGCAGTTACCAGACTAGCGGACAAGAGACCCAGTACTTC. Full variable domain (outside the CDR3, taken from reference TRBV28 and TRBJ2-5): DVKVTQSSRYLVKRTGEKVFLECVQDMDHENMFWYRQDPGLGLRLIYFSYDVKMKEKGDIPEGYSVSREKKERFSLILESASTNQTSMYLCASSYQTSGQETQYFGPGTRLLVL.

This clone has just one count. The chain is built from TRBV3-1 (or the pseudogene TRBV3-2) and TRBJ2-7, with TRBD2 matching 7 bases. The CDR3 extends over 16 amino acids. Per germline, CDR1 LGHDT and CDR2 YNNKEL (reference sequence). The ends lost 2 bases at V and 4 bases at J; junction bases unmatched: 11. This chain's CDR3 is CASSQPGGRARYEQYF. The CDR3, as DNA: TGTGCCAGCAGCCAACCCGGGGGGAGGGCCCGGTACGAGCAGTACTTC.

V and J are TRBV12-3 or TRBV12-4 and TRBJ2-5; perhaps TRBD1 as D (7 bases). The CDR3 consists of 12 residues. Between the trimmed V and J ends, which lost 7 bases and 5 bases, there was a span of 11 bases. The CDR3, as DNA: TGTGCCAGCACTCAGGGGGGTGAGACCCAGTACTTC. Protein sequence: CASTQGGETQYF.

This clone has just a few counts. The gene calls are TRBV2 and TRBJ2-1; maybe TRBD2 (6 bases). V lost 2 bases and J 1 base, leaving 9 bases between the germline ends. The CDR3 extends over 15 amino acids. CDR1 and CDR2 from the germline V gene are SNHLY and FYNNEI. CDR3 amino acids: CASSEMGGSYNEQFF. The CDR3 region has the DNA TGTGCCAGCAGTGAAATGGGGGGTTCCTACAATGAGCAGTTCTTC. Drawing the rest from reference TRBV2 and TRBJ2-1, the complete variable domain is EPEVTQTPSHQVTQMGQEVILRCVPISNHLYFYWYRQILGQKVEFLVSFYNNEISEKSEIFDDQFSVERPDGSNFTLKIRSTKLEDSAMYFCASSEMGGSYNEQFFGPGTRLTVL.

The chain joins TRBV5-1 to TRBJ2-1; TRBD2 agrees at 7 bases. Germline trimming cut 4 bases from V and 10 bases from J; bases unmatched to any gene: 8. The V gene's germline CDR1 is SGHRS and CDR2 YFSETQ. The CDR3 spans 13 residues. As DNA, the CDR3 is TGCGCCAGCAGCGCAGCGGGACTCAGGGAGCAGTTCTTC. Amino acid sequence: CASSAAGLREQFF.